The TCR beta chain under discussion was sequenced for a study of T-cell memory formation after mild COVID-19. The overall study: Each donor largely had its own TCR clusters.

5'RACE, which relied on constant-segment primers, yielded TCR alpha and TCR beta cDNA libraries carrying sample barcodes and UMIs. Each CDR3 protein is one row after TCRdb ran MiXCR on the 5' RACE reads. The sample carries roughly 170,000 distinct CDR3 sequences, less than 20% recorded once. The V gene's germline CDR1 is SGHTA and CDR2 FQGNSA. V shed 4 bases and J 7 bases; nucleotides not matched to a gene: 9. The CDR3 consists of 15 residues. The J gene is TRBJ1-4, the V gene TRBV7-2, with 7 nucleotides matching TRBD1. This TCR came from a man aged 18 to 30 who had mild COVID-19 (a few samples of this study predate the infection). Cell type and time point are not known. The specimen was PBMCs or a T cell subset sorted from them (not recorded which). CDR3 sequence (DNA): TGTGCCAGCAGCTCCGGGACAGCAAGTGGTGAAAAACTGTTTTTT. Protein: CASSSGTASGEKLFF.